This T cell receptor (beta chain) derives from a study of early T cells in non-severe SARS-CoV-2 infection. This CDR3 contains 18 residues. V lost 4 bases, J lost 6 bases, and 25 bases lay in between. Germline CDR1 is LNHDA and CDR2 is SQIVND (reference sequence). Study-level results: A preference for anti-spike CD8 responses marked VDJdb matching, which missed private and CD4 specificities.

TCRdb redid the calling of the 5' RACE reads with MiXCR, one entry per CDR3 protein. The profile shows about 130,000 distinct CDR3 sequences, about 16% of them singletons. Concerning this clonotype itself: Antigen: not known.

The source is an adult who was a healthcare worker with PCR-confirmed SARS-CoV-2 infection or an uninfected control (not recorded which). The chain is built from TRBV19 and TRBJ1-5; a weak D match, TRBD1 (5 bases). The sample taken for sequencing was whole blood. In DNA, the CDR3 is TGTGCCAGTAGTAACCTGAAAAGAAGGGCTACAGGTCCTCAGCCCCAGCATTTT. This encodes CASSNLKRRATGPQPQHF.